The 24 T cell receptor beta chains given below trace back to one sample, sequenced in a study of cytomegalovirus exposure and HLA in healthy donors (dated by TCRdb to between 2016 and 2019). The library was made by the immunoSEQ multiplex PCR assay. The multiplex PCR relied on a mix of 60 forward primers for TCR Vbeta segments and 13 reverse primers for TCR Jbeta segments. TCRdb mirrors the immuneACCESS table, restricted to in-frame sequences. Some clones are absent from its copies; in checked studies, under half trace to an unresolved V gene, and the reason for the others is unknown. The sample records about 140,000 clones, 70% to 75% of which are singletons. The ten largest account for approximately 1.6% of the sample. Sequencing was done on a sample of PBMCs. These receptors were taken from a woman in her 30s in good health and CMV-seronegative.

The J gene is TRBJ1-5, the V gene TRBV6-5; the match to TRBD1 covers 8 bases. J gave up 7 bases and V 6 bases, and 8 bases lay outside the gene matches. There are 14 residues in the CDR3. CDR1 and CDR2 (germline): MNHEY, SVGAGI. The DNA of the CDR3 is TGTGCCAGCAGCCAGGACAGGGTCCTCCAGCCCCAGCATTTT. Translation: CASSQDRVLQPQHF.

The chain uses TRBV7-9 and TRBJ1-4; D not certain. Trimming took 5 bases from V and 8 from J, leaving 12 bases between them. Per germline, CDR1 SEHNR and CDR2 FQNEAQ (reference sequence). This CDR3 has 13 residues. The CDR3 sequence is CASSPGRGEKLFF. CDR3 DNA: TGTGCCAGCAGCCCCGGACGAGGGGAAAAACTGTTTTTT.

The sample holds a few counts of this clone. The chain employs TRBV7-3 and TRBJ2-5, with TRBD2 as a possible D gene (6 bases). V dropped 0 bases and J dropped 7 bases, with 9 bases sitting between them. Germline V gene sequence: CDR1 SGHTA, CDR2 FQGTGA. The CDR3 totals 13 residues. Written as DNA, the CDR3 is TGTGCCAGCAGCTTAACTGGGACTGGGACCCAGTACTTC. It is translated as CASSLTGTGTQYF.

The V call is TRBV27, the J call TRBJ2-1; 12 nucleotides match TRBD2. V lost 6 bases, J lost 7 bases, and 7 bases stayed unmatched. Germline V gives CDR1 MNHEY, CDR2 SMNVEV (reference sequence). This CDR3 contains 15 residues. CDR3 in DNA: TGTGCCAGCAGACCCGGACTAGCGGGAAATAATGAGCAGTTCTTC. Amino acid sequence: CASRPGLAGNNEQFF.

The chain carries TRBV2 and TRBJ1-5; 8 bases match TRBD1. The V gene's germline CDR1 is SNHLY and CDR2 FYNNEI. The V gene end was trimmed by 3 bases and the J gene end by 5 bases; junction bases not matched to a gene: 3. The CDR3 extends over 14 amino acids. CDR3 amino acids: CASSEQGADQPQHF. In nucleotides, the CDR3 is TGTGCCAGCAGTGAGCAGGGGGCGGATCAGCCCCAGCATTTT.

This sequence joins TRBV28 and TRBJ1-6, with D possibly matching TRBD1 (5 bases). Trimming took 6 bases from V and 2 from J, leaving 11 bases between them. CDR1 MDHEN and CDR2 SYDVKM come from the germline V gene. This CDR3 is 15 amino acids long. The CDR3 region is CASRSQETYNSPLHF. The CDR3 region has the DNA TGTGCCAGCAGGTCACAGGAGACCTATAATTCACCCCTCCACTTT.

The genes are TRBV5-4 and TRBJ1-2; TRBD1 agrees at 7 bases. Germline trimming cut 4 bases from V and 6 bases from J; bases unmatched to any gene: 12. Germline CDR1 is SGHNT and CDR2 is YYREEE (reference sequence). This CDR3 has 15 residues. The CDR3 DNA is TGTGCCAGCAGCCGCCAACTGACAGGGTCGGATGGCTACACCTTC. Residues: CASSRQLTGSDGYTF. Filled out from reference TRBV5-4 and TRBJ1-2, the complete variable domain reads ETGVTQSPTHLIKTRGQQVTLRCSSQSGHNTVSWYQQALGQGPQFIFQYYREEENGRGNFPPRFSGLQFPNYSSELNVNALELDDSALYLCASSRQLTGSDGYTFGSGTRLTVV.

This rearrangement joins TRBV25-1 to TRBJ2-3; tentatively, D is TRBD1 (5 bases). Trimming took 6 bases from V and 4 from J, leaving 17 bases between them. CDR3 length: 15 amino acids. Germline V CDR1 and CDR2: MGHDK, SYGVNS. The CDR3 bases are TGTGCCAGCAGCGCCGCCACCGACAGCGCAGATACGCAGTATTTT. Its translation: CASSAATDSADTQYF.

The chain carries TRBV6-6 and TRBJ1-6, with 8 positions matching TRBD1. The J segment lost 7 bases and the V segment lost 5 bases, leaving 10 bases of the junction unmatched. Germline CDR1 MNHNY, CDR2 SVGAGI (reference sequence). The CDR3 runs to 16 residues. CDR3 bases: TGTGCCAGCAGTAGGTCCCGGGACAGGTCCAATTCACCCCTCCACTTT. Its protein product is CASSRSRDRSNSPLHF.

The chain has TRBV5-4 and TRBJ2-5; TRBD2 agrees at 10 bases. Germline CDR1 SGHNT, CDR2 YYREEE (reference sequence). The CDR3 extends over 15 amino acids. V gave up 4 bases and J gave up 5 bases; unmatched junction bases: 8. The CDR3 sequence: CASSTGTSEGETQYF. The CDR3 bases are TGTGCCAGCAGCACAGGGACTAGCGAGGGGGAGACCCAGTACTTC.

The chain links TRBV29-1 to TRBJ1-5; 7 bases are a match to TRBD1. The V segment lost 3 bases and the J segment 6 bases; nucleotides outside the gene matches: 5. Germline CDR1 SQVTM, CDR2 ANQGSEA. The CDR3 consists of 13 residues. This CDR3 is CSVDGQEGQPQHF. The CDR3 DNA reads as TGCAGCGTTGACGGACAGGAGGGTCAGCCCCAGCATTTT.

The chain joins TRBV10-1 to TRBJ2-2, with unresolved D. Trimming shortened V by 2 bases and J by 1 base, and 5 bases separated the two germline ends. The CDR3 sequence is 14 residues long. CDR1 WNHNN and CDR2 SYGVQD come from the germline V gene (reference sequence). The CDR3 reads CASSELRNTGELFF. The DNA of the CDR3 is TGCGCCAGCAGTGAGCTGAGGAACACCGGGGAGCTGTTTTTT.

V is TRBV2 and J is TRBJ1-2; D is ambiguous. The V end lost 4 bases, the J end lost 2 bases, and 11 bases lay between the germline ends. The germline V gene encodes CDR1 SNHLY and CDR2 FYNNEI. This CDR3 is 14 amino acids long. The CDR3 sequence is CASSGVTPNYGYTF. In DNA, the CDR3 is TGTGCCAGCAGTGGGGTGACACCCAACTATGGCTACACCTTC.

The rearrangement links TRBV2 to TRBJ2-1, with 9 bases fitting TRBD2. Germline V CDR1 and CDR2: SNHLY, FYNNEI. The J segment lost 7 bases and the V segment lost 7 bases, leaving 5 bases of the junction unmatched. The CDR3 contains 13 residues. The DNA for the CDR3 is TGTGCCAGCACTAGCGGGATAACAAATGAGCAGTTCTTC. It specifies CASTSGITNEQFF.

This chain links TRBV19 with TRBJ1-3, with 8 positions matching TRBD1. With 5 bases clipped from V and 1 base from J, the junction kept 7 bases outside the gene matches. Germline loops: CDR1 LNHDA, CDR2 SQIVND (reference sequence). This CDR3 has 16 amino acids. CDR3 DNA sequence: TGTGCCAGTAGTGCCCCGGACAGGGTGTCTGGAAACACCATATATTTT. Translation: CASSAPDRVSGNTIYF.

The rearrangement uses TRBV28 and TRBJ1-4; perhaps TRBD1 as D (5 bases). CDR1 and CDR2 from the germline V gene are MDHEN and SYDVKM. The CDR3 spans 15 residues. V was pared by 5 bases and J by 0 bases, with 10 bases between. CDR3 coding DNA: TGTGCCAGCAGTCCCTCACAGGCAACTAATGAAAAACTGTTTTTT. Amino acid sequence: CASSPSQATNEKLFF.

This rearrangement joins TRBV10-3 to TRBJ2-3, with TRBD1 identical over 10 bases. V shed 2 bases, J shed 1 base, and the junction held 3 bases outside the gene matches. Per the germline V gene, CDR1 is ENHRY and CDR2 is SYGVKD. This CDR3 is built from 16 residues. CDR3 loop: CAISETGTGGTDTQYF. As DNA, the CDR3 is TGTGCCATCAGTGAGACCGGGACAGGGGGCACAGATACGCAGTATTTT.

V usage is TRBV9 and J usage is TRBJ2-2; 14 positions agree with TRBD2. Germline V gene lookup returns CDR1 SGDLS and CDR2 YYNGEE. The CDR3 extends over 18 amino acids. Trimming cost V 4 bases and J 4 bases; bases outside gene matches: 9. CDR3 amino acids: CASSPGLAGGTGTGELFF. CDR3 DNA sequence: TGTGCCAGCAGCCCCGGACTAGCGGGGGGAACAGGCACCGGGGAGCTGTTTTTT.

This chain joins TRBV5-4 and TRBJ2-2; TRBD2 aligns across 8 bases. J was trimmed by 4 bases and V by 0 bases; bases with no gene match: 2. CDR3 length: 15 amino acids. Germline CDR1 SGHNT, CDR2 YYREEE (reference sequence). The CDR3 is CASSLGLAGTGELFF. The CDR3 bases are TGTGCCAGCAGCTTGGGCCTAGCGGGCACCGGGGAGCTGTTTTTT.

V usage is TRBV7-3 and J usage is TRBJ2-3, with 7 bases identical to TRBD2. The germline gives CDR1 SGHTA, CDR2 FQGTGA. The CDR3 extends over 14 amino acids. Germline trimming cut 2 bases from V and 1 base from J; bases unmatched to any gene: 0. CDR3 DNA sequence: TGTGCCAGCAGCTTACTAGCGGGCACAGATACGCAGTATTTT. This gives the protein CASSLLAGTDTQYF.

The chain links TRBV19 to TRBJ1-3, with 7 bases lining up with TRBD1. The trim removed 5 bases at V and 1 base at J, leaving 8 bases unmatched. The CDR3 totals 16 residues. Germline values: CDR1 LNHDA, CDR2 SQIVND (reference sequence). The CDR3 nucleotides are TGTGCCAGTAGTGCGTCCCGGACAGGTTCTGGAAACACCATATATTTT. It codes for CASSASRTGSGNTIYF.

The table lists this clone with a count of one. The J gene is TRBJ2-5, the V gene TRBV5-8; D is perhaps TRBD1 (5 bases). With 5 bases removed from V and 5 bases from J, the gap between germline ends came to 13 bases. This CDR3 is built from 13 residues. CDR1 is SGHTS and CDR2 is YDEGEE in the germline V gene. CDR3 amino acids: CASSLQGGETQYF. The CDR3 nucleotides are TGTGCCAGCAGTCTTCAGGGCGGTGAGACCCAGTACTTC. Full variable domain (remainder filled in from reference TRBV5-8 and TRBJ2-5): EAGVTQSPTHLIKTRGQQATLRCSPISGHTSVYWYQQALGLGLQFLLWYDEGEERNRGNFPPRFSGRQFPNYSSELNVNALELEDSALYLCASSLQGGETQYFGPGTRLLVL.

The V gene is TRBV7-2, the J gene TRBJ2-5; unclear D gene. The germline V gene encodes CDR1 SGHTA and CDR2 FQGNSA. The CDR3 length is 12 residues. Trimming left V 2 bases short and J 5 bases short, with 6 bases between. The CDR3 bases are TGTGCCAGCAGCTTAACCCGGGAGACCCAGTACTTC. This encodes CASSLTRETQYF.

CDR3 loop: CTSRARTSGIYNEQFF. The CDR3 DNA sequence: TGCACCAGCAGAGCGAGGACTAGCGGGATTTACAATGAGCAGTTCTTC. This chain connects TRBV1 to TRBJ2-1; the listed D gene, TRBD2, was not tested against the DNA. TRBV1 is labeled a pseudogene. The CDR3 extends over 16 amino acids.